These 17 T cell receptor beta chains were all obtained from the same sample, sequenced in a study of T cell repertoires in cytomegalovirus infection. TCRdb itself ran the reads through MiXCR, one entry per CDR3 protein. The profile shows 110,000 or so distinct CDR3 sequences, 30% of them singletons. These receptors are not linked to any known antigen. Sample: CD8+ T cells from cultured PBMCs, taken from culture after CMV antigen stimulation. The receptors here all came from a human donor in good health (CMV status not recorded). Some clones in this sample may be carry-over from other donors' samples.

This clonotype was observed at least ten times. The V gene is TRBV2, the J gene TRBJ2-2; the D is unclear. Trimming pared 4 bases from V and 4 bases from J, leaving 1 base between. Germline lookup yields CDR1 SNHLY and CDR2 FYNNEI. CDR3 size: 11 residues. The CDR3 nucleotides read TGTGCCAGCAGTGGCACCGGGGAGCTGTTTTTT. Protein product: CASSGTGELFF. Based on the CDR3 plus reference TRBV2 and TRBJ2-2, the full variable domain is EPEVTQTPSHQVTQMGQEVILRCVPISNHLYFYWYRQILGQKVEFLVSFYNNEISEKSEIFDDQFSVERPDGSNFTLKIRSTKLEDSAMYFCASSGTGELFFGEGSRLTVL.

The gene calls are TRBV7-6 and TRBJ2-5, with D perhaps TRBD1 (6 bases). Trimming left V 3 bases short and J 2 bases short, with 10 bases between. From germline, CDR1 is SGHVS and CDR2 FNYEAQ. The CDR3 contains 14 residues. CDR3 DNA: TGTGCCAGCAGCTTTGGGACAACTCAAGAGACCCAGTACTTC. This gives the protein CASSFGTTQETQYF.

This clonotype showed up many times. This sequence joins TRBV19 and TRBJ1-5; a weak D match, TRBD1 (5 bases). V lost 0 bases to trimming and J lost 6 bases, with 15 bases between them. This CDR3 spans 16 amino acids. Germline lookup yields CDR1 LNHDA and CDR2 SQIVND (reference sequence). The CDR3 coding sequence is TGTGCCAGTAGTATAGACGCTACAGGTTATCTTCAGCCCCAGCATTTT. Translation gives CASSIDATGYLQPQHF.

CDR3: CASSQQQVSYEQYF. Written as DNA, the CDR3 is TGCGCCAGCAGCCAACAACAGGTCTCCTACGAGCAGTACTTC. The J gene is TRBJ2-7, the V gene TRBV4-1, with TRBD1 as a possible D gene (5 bases). Per germline, CDR1 MGHRA and CDR2 YSYEKL. This CDR3 region has 14 residues. V was pared by 2 bases and J by 0 bases, with 8 bases between.

The V and J genes are TRBV15 and TRBJ1-5; tentatively, D is TRBD1 (5 bases). From germline, CDR1 is LNHNV and CDR2 YYDKDF (reference sequence). V was cut by 0 bases and J by 4 bases, with 10 bases left in between. The CDR3 is made up of 15 amino acids. The CDR3 sequence: CATSRDRGRNQPQHF. In nucleotides, the CDR3 is TGTGCCACCAGCAGAGATAGGGGTAGGAATCAGCCCCAGCATTTT.

The sample holds many counts of this clonotype. This chain connects TRBV9 to TRBJ2-1; tentatively, D is TRBD1 or TRBD2 (5 bases each). This CDR3 region has 13 residues. The germline CDR1 and CDR2 sequences are SGDLS and YYNGEE. Trimming took off 3 bases at V and 5 bases at J, with 9 bases between the two ends. CDR3 in DNA: TGTGCCAGCAGCGGGGACGGCAACAATGAGCAGTTCTTC. This sequence encodes CASSGDGNNEQFF.

The table lists this clonotype with many counts. The CDR3 bases are TGTGCCAGCAGCGCGAGCCCAGGGTGGATCTATTCTGGGGCCAACGTCCTGACTTTC. It specifies CASSASPGWIYSGANVLTF. The chain is built from TRBV7-2 and TRBJ2-6, with a tentative D call TRBD1 (5 bases). The CDR3 is made up of 19 amino acids. Trimming cost V 5 bases and J 1 base, with 21 bases left between them. Per the germline V gene, CDR1 is SGHTA and CDR2 is FQGNSA.

The genes are TRBV4-1 and TRBJ1-1; the D gene is possibly TRBD1 (5 bases). This CDR3 is built from 15 residues. Germline-derived CDR1 and CDR2 are MGHRA and YSYEKL. The germline V and J ends were trimmed by 0 bases and 5 bases, with 13 bases remaining between them. This CDR3 reads CASSQDGAKRTEAFF. The CDR3 DNA is TGCGCCAGCAGCCAAGATGGGGCCAAGAGGACTGAAGCTTTCTTT.

This chain connects TRBV7-2 to TRBJ1-4; D uncertain. Trimming stripped 1 base from V and 3 bases from J, with 12 bases between. CDR3 length equals 16 residues. The germline CDR1 and CDR2 sequences are SGHTA and FQGNSA. The CDR3 DNA reads as TGTGCCAGCAGCTTAGGGTCGGGAGACGCTAATGAAAAACTGTTTTTT. It translates to CASSLGSGDANEKLFF. Supplemented by reference TRBV7-2 and TRBJ1-4, the full variable domain reads GAGVSQSPSNKVTEKGKDVELRCDPISGHTALYWYRQSLGQGLEFLIYFQGNSAPDKSGLPSDRFSAERTGGSVSTLTIQRTQQEDSAVYLCASSLGSGDANEKLFFGSGTQLSVL.

This clonotype was picked up many times. The DNA of the CDR3 is TGCAGTGCAGAAAACAGAAGAACTAGCACAGATACGCAGTATTTT. It translates to CSAENRRTSTDTQYF. The chain employs TRBV20-1 and TRBJ2-3; D uncertain. The CDR3 totals 15 residues. The V end lost 6 bases, the J end lost 0 bases, and 16 bases lay between the germline ends. Germline CDR1 is DFQATT and CDR2 is SNEGSKA (reference sequence).

This clonotype was counted once. The rearrangement joins TRBV7-6 to TRBJ2-5, with TRBD1 matching 9 bases. The CDR3 sequence is 15 residues long. CDR1 and CDR2 (germline): SGHVS, FNYEAQ. Germline trimming cut 5 bases from V and 4 bases from J; bases unmatched to any gene: 8. CDR3 bases: TGTGCCAGCAGCCCGGGACAGGGAACAGGAGAGACCCAGTACTTC. Translated, it gives CASSPGQGTGETQYF.

This chain uses TRBV2 with TRBJ2-5; D call uncertain. Germline V gives CDR1 SNHLY, CDR2 FYNNEI. The V end was cut by 2 bases, the J end by 0 bases, with 16 bases between. The CDR3 has 17 residues. CDR3 sequence: CASSELRAATDQETQYF. CDR3 coding DNA: TGTGCCAGCAGTGAACTTAGGGCAGCCACTGACCAAGAGACCCAGTACTTC.

This sequence joins TRBV6-2 or TRBV6-3 and TRBJ2-1; no definite D call. CDR1 and CDR2 (germline): MNHEY, SVGEGT. There are 14 residues in the CDR3. V was shortened by 4 bases and J by 0 bases, with 7 bases between the two germline ends. The CDR3 loop is CASSSASSYNEQFF. The CDR3 nucleotides are TGTGCCAGCAGTTCTGCCAGCTCCTACAATGAGCAGTTCTTC.

This clonotype was counted only a few times. The rearrangement uses TRBV4-2 and TRBJ2-7, with TRBD2 matching over 9 bases. Germline loops: CDR1 LGHNA, CDR2 YNFKEQ. The CDR3 length is 16 residues. Unmatched junction bases numbered 5, after V lost 0 bases and J lost 2 bases. The CDR3 protein is CASSQDPSGEAYEQYF. As DNA, the CDR3 is TGTGCCAGCAGCCAAGATCCTAGCGGGGAGGCCTACGAGCAGTACTTC.

The chain joins TRBV5-4 to TRBJ2-1; possible D gene TRBD1, 6 bases. This CDR3 is 15 amino acids long. Trimming pared 4 bases from V and 5 bases from J, leaving 16 bases between. The germline CDR1 and CDR2 sequences are SGHNT and YYREEE (reference sequence). CDR3 DNA: TGTGCCAGCAGCCGAGCAGGGCCAGGGGACAATGAGCAGTTCTTC. It translates to CASSRAGPGDNEQFF.

The chain combines TRBV19 with TRBJ1-1; TRBD1 aligns across 7 bases. There are 14 residues in the CDR3. Germline-derived CDR1 and CDR2 are LNHDA and SQIVND (reference sequence). Trimming removed 5 bases from V and 1 base from J; junction bases left unmatched: 4. The CDR3 spells CASSPGQANTEAFF. The CDR3, as DNA: TGTGCCAGTAGTCCCGGACAGGCGAACACTGAAGCTTTCTTT.

The chain links TRBV6-5 to TRBJ2-3; no clear D. The CDR3 loop spans 13 amino acids. Germline-derived CDR1 and CDR2 are MNHEY and SVGAGI. Trimming left V 7 bases short and J 4 bases short, with 12 bases between. The CDR3 loop is CASTALTSDTQYF. CDR3 DNA sequence: TGTGCCAGCACCGCCTTGACTTCAGATACGCAGTATTTT.